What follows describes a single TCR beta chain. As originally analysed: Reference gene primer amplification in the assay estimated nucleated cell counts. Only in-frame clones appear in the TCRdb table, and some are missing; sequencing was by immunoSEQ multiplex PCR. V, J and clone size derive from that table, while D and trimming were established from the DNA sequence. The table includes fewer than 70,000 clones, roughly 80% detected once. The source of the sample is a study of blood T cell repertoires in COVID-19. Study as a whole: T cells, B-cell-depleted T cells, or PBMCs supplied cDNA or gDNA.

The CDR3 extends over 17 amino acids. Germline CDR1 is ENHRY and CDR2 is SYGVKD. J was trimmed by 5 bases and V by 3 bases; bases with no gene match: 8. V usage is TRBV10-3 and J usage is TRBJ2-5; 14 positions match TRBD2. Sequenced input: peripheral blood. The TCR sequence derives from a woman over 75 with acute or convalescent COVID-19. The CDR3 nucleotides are TGTGCCATCAGTGATTCCGGACTAGCGGGGGGTCGGGAGACCCAGTACTTC. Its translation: CAISDSGLAGGRETQYF.